Below are 23 T cell receptor beta chains sequenced from a single sample in a study of blood T cell repertoires in COVID-19. The assay was immunoSEQ multiplex PCR, and TCRdb's table has in-frame clones only and misses some. The sample holds around 230,000 clones, 80% to 90% seen once. Sequenced sample: peripheral blood. Every receptor here comes from a woman in her 50s with acute or convalescent COVID-19.

This rearrangement joins TRBV7-6 to TRBJ2-5, with TRBD1 matching over 7 bases. There are 14 residues in the CDR3. The junction had 9 bases not matched to a gene; V was cut back by 4 bases and J by 7 bases. Per germline, CDR1 SGHVS and CDR2 FNYEAQ. Here the CDR3 DNA reads TGTGCCAGCAGCTCGACAGGACAGGACGCGACCCAGTACTTC. Its protein product is CASSSTGQDATQYF.

The chain recombines TRBV5-1 with TRBJ2-5; 11 positions agree with TRBD2. J was trimmed by 2 bases and V by 0 bases; bases with no gene match: 9. This CDR3 region has 18 residues. The germline V gene encodes CDR1 SGHRS and CDR2 YFSETQ. CDR3 sequence: CASSLGLAGGPGQETQYF. CDR3 sequence (DNA): TGCGCCAGCAGCTTGGGGTTAGCGGGAGGGCCTGGACAAGAGACCCAGTACTTC.

The chain recombines TRBV7-2 with TRBJ1-3, with D uncertain. Trimming took off 1 base at V and 4 bases at J, with 11 bases between the two ends. Germline V gives CDR1 SGHTA, CDR2 FQGNSA. The CDR3 consists of 15 residues. The CDR3 nucleotides read TGTGCCAGCAGCTTAGATCGGGATTCCGGAAACACCATATATTTT. Translating it yields CASSLDRDSGNTIYF.

The J gene is TRBJ2-1, the V gene TRBV29-1; the match to TRBD1 covers 10 bases. The germline gives CDR1 SQVTM, CDR2 ANQGSEA. V was pared by 8 bases and J by 8 bases, with 6 bases of the junction left unmatched. This CDR3 has 12 residues. The chain's CDR3 is CSSPGQGYEQFF. In DNA, the CDR3 is TGCAGCTCCCCGGGACAGGGGTATGAGCAGTTCTTC.

The V and J genes are TRBV12-3 or TRBV12-4 and TRBJ1-1, with D perhaps TRBD1 (5 bases). V lost 8 bases, J lost 0 bases, and 10 bases lay in between. This CDR3 has 13 amino acids. CDR3 residues: CASGLQVNTEAFF. The CDR3 DNA sequence: TGTGCCAGCGGATTACAGGTGAACACTGAAGCTTTCTTT.

The chain uses TRBV2 and TRBJ1-1, with 8 bases lining up with TRBD1. CDR1 is SNHLY, CDR2 FYNNEI, per germline. Trimming removed 6 bases from V and 1 base from J; junction bases left unmatched: 1. This CDR3 has 13 residues. This CDR3 reads CASRDRENTEAFF. CDR3 coding DNA: TGTGCCAGCAGGGACAGGGAGAACACTGAAGCTTTCTTT.

The rearrangement uses TRBV2 and TRBJ1-5, with 10 positions matching TRBD1. The germline gives CDR1 SNHLY, CDR2 FYNNEI. This CDR3 contains 15 residues. After removal of 6 bases from V and 0 bases from J, the junction contained 2 bases not matched to a gene. The CDR3 nucleotides read TGTGCCAGCAGGGGGACAGGGGATAGCAATCAGCCCCAGCATTTT. Protein: CASRGTGDSNQPQHF.

This chain connects TRBV15 to TRBJ2-3; no reliable D call. V lost 1 base to trimming and J lost 6 bases, with 5 bases between them. From germline, CDR1 is LNHNV and CDR2 YYDKDF (reference sequence). The CDR3 is 12 amino acids. DNA for the CDR3: TGTGCCACCAGCAGAGTCATCGATACGCAGTATTTT. Translating gives CATSRVIDTQYF.

The chain links TRBV13 to TRBJ2-7; TRBD2 matches 9 bases. Germline V gene sequence: CDR1 PRHDT, CDR2 FYEKMQ (reference sequence). This CDR3 is 15 amino acids long. The J segment lost 5 bases and the V segment lost 2 bases, leaving 7 bases of the junction unmatched. CDR3 amino acids: CASSLSAGGPHEQYF. Written as DNA, the CDR3 is TGTGCCAGCAGCTTATCGGCGGGAGGGCCCCACGAGCAGTACTTC.

This clone was counted a single time. The chain joins TRBV5-1 to TRBJ1-3; TRBD1 matches at 7 bases. V shed 0 bases and J 4 bases; nucleotides not matched to a gene: 4. Germline loops: CDR1 SGHRS, CDR2 YFSETQ. The CDR3 has 15 amino acids. This chain's CDR3 is CASSLGGGRGNTIYF. In DNA form, the CDR3 reads TGCGCCAGCAGCTTGGGAGGGGGCCGGGGAAACACCATATATTTT.

The table lists this clone with a count of one. This rearrangement joins TRBV2 to TRBJ2-3; 11 positions agree with TRBD2. Trimming took 3 bases from V and 4 from J; bases not matched to a gene: 9. The V gene's germline CDR1 is SNHLY and CDR2 FYNNEI. This CDR3 is 17 amino acids long. Here the CDR3 reads CASSELPSGRSADTQYF. CDR3 DNA sequence: TGTGCCAGCAGTGAGCTCCCTAGCGGGAGGTCGGCAGATACGCAGTATTTT. Complete variable domain (other parts from reference TRBV2 and TRBJ2-3): EPEVTQTPSHQVTQMGQEVILRCVPISNHLYFYWYRQILGQKVEFLVSFYNNEISEKSEIFDDQFSVERPDGSNFTLKIRSTKLEDSAMYFCASSELPSGRSADTQYFGPGTRLTVL.

This rearrangement joins TRBV14 to TRBJ1-4; perhaps TRBD1 as D (5 bases). The CDR3 is 15 amino acids. The germline V gene encodes CDR1 SGHDN and CDR2 FVKESK. Trimming took off 3 bases at V and 3 bases at J, with 11 bases between the two ends. Written as DNA, the CDR3 is TGTGCCAGCAGCCATAATAAAGGGGCTAATGAAAAACTGTTTTTT. It encodes CASSHNKGANEKLFF.

This sequence joins TRBV6-1 and TRBJ2-5; D ambiguous. CDR3 length equals 13 residues. The germline V gene encodes CDR1 MNHNS and CDR2 SASEGT. The V and J ends lost 1 base and 3 bases respectively, with 6 bases between them. CDR3 sequence: CASSEGSKETQYF. In DNA form, the CDR3 reads TGTGCCAGCAGTGAAGGCTCTAAAGAGACCCAGTACTTC.

The chain employs TRBV5-1 and TRBJ2-1, with D possibly being TRBD2 (5 bases). The CDR3 is 15 amino acids. The V end lost 1 base, the J end lost 4 bases, and 12 bases lay between the germline ends. The germline V gene encodes CDR1 SGHRS and CDR2 YFSETQ. The CDR3 DNA is TGCGCCAGCAGCTTGCATAGCGAGTCTTACAATGAGCAGTTCTTC. Amino acids: CASSLHSESYNEQFF.

This chain uses TRBV7-7 with TRBJ2-3, with TRBD1 identical over 9 bases. The germline V gene has CDR1 SSHAT and CDR2 FNYEAQ (reference sequence). V lost 5 bases and J lost 5; bases outside the gene matches: 2. The CDR3 loop spans 13 amino acids. This chain's CDR3 is CASSRDREDTQYF. Written as DNA, the CDR3 is TGTGCCAGCAGCCGGGACAGGGAAGATACGCAGTATTTT.

The chain joins TRBV5-1 to TRBJ1-2; a weak D match, TRBD1 (6 bases). Per the germline V gene, CDR1 is SGHRS and CDR2 is YFSETQ. The CDR3 runs to 14 residues. The germline V and J ends were trimmed by 0 bases and 1 base, with 7 bases remaining between them. The CDR3 nucleotides read TGCGCCAGCAGCTTGGGGACAGTTAACTATGGCTACACCTTC. This translates into CASSLGTVNYGYTF.

The chain uses TRBV9 and TRBJ2-1; the match to TRBD2 covers 10 bases. The CDR3 consists of 15 residues. Germline CDR1 is SGDLS and CDR2 is YYNGEE. Trimming cost V 4 bases and J 9 bases; bases outside gene matches: 10. DNA for the CDR3: TGTGCCAGCAGCTCCCTAGCGGGAGCGTTCGGTGAGCAGTTCTTC. Residues: CASSSLAGAFGEQFF. Full variable domain (missing parts from reference TRBV9 and TRBJ2-1): DSGVTQTPKHLITATGQRVTLRCSPRSGDLSVYWYQQSLDQGLQFLIQYYNGEERAKGNILERFSAQQFPDLHSELNLSSLELGDSALYFCASSSLAGAFGEQFFGPGTRLTVL.

This clone occurred once. The chain has TRBV5-1 and TRBJ2-1; 8 nucleotides line up with TRBD1. In germline, CDR1 is SGHRS, CDR2 YFSETQ. The ends lost 4 bases at V and 8 bases at J; junction bases unmatched: 14. The CDR3 has 16 residues. The CDR3 DNA reads as TGCGCCAGCAGCCCGAATATCGGACAGGGTCGCGATGAGCAGTTCTTC. Amino acid sequence: CASSPNIGQGRDEQFF.

This clone was seen a single time. The chain has TRBV24-1 and TRBJ2-2, with 10 bases that match TRBD1. This CDR3 is 13 amino acids long. CDR1 and CDR2 from the germline V gene are KGHDR and SFDVKD. The ends lost 8 bases at V and 7 bases at J; junction bases unmatched: 3. The CDR3 spells CATKGQGNGELFF. The DNA of the CDR3 is TGTGCCACCAAGGGACAGGGGAACGGGGAGCTGTTTTTT.

This clone turned up a few times. For the CDR3, the DNA is TGTGCCAGCAGCTTGGGTAGGGGTTGGCAGCCCCAGCATTTT. The encoded protein is CASSLGRGWQPQHF. V usage is TRBV7-8 and J usage is TRBJ1-5, with TRBD1 as a possible D gene (5 bases). V was cut by 3 bases and J by 7 bases, with 13 bases left in between. The CDR3 spans 14 residues. The germline CDR1 and CDR2 sequences are SGHVS and FQNEAQ.

The rearrangement uses TRBV21-1 and TRBJ2-7; the table's TRBD2 call for D was not verified on the DNA. TRBV21-1 is a pseudogene segment. CDR3 size: 16 residues. CDR3 residues: CASSRGGQTGTYEQYF. CDR3 bases: TGTGCCAGCAGCCGGGGGGGGCAGACGGGGACTTACGAGCAGTACTTC.

The chain couples TRBV18 to TRBJ2-1; 8 positions match TRBD2. CDR3 size: 16 residues. The germline CDR1 and CDR2 sequences are KGHSH and LQKENI. Trimming cost V 3 bases and J 4 bases; bases outside gene matches: 8. The CDR3 coding sequence is TGTGCCAGCTCACCCCTCACTAGCGGACTTTACAATGAGCAGTTCTTC. Its protein product is CASSPLTSGLYNEQFF.

The V call is TRBV10-3, the J call TRBJ2-3, with 12 bases matching TRBD1. The CDR3 covers 17 residues. Trimming at V came to 3 bases and at J to 2 bases, leaving 6 bases not matched to a gene. CDR1 ENHRY and CDR2 SYGVKD come from the germline V gene. The CDR3 DNA sequence: TGTGCCATCAGTGACTCGGGACAGGGGGCGGACACAGATACGCAGTATTTT. Translating it yields CAISDSGQGADTDTQYF.